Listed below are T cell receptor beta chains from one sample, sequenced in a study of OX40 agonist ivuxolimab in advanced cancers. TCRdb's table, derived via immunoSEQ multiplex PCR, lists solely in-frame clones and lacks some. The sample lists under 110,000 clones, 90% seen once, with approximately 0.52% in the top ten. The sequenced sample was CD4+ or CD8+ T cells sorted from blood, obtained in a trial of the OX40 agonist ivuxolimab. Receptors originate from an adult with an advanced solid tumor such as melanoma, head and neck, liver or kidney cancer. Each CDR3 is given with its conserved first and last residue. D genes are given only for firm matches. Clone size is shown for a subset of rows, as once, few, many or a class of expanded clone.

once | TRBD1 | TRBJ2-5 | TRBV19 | CASSIPGQGRETQYF | TGTGCCAGTAGTATCCCCGGACAGGGGCGGGAGACCCAGTACTTC
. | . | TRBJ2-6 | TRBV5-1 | CASTLQGTGANVLTF | TGCGCCAGCACCCTACAGGGAACTGGGGCCAACGTCCTGACTTTC
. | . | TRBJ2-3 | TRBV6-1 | CASRHDTGTDTQYF | TGTGCCAGCAGGCATGACACGGGCACAGATACGCAGTATTTT
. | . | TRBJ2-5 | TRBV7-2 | CASSPPGSQETQYF | TGTGCCAGCAGCCCCCCCGGCAGCCAAGAGACCCAGTACTTC
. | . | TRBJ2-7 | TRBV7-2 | CASSFRRGAYEQYF | TGTGCCAGCAGCTTTCGACGTGGGGCCTACGAGCAGTACTTC
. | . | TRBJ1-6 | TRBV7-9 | CASSLMVRPVSPLHF | TGTGCCAGCAGCTTAATGGTCCGGCCAGTTTCACCCCTCCACTTT
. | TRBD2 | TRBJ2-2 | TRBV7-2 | CASSLLASGGADTGELFF | TGTGCCAGCAGCTTATTAGCCAGCGGGGGGGCCGACACCGGGGAGCTGTTTTTT
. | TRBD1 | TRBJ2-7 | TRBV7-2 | CASSLVWTGSYEQYF | TGTGCCAGCAGCTTAGTCTGGACAGGGTCATACGAGCAGTACTTC
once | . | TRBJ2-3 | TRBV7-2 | CASSPPGTDTQYF | TGTGCCAGCAGCCCACCCGGGACAGATACGCAGTATTTT
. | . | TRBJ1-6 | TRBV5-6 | CASSLGSVTPLHF | TGTGCCAGCAGCTTGGGTTCAGTAACACCCCTCCACTTT
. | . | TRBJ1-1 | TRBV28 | CASSSGGGMNTEAFF | TGTGCCAGCAGTAGTGGGGGGGGCATGAACACTGAAGCTTTCTTT